This T cell receptor beta chain stems from a study of PD-L1 blockade in urothelial cancer (dated by TCRdb to about 2017). For context, the study as a whole: Every patient began therapy in the mid-2010s and was given atezolizumab 1,200 mg intravenously every 3 weeks. About 85% of the roughly 29 patients were identified as males with urothelial cancer of bladder origin, and a prior smoking history was reported by 18 of 29 patients. Patients had an ECOG performance status of 0 or 1 and had received between 0 and 3 prior chemotherapy regimens. Blood samples were analyzed at two time points: 3 weeks after treatment start (second dose) and 6 weeks after treatment start. Blood samples yielded a median of around 150,000 T cells and tens of thousands of unique TCRs, with median clonality approximately 0.08. An exploratory multi-omic analysis was conducted of the somatic, immune and clinical correlates of response to PD-L1 blockade with atezolizumab in urothelial cancer. Pretreatment tumor samples and matched peripheral blood, collected serially before and after atezolizumab treatment, underwent TCR sequencing. Durable clinical benefit was defined as a progression-free survival longer than 6 months, and TCR features were additionally tested against progression-free survival and overall survival. In the same patients, whole exome sequencing and RNA sequencing of pretreatment tumors were performed in addition to TCR sequencing. Under 10 patients reached durable clinical benefit, while 20 patients did not. Approximately 30 patients had pretreatment blood TCR-seq, roughly 25 had at least one posttreatment blood collection, and roughly 25 had tumor TCR-seq.

A total of 25 to 35 patients with locally advanced or metastatic urothelial carcinoma, treated at Memorial Sloan Kettering on a trial protocol, made up the cohort. Peripheral blood mononuclear cells were collected pretreatment and during treatment, with between 1 and 8 total time points obtained per patient. The Qiagen DNeasy Blood extraction kit was used to purify genomic DNA from total PBMCs and from tumor samples. Collected pretreatment and during treatment, PBMCs were isolated and stored as previously described. Each PCR received spiked-in synthetic TCR analog templates so that absolute template abundance could be estimated from read counts. TCRbeta CDR3 regions were amplified from genomic DNA with bias-controlled V and J gene primers using the immunoSEQ assay. Sequencing of rearranged TCRbeta segments was done at approximately 20X coverage. The original methods were these. Clustering was used to correct sequencing errors, and CDR3s were annotated against IMGT to assign V, D and J genes. Downstream analyses used only productive TCRbeta rearrangements, leaving out any out-of-frame or stop-codon sequences. Clonality was calculated as one minus the Shannon entropy normalized by the log of the number of unique productive sequences. Fisher's exact test with Benjamini-Hochberg correction, at a threshold of adjusted p below 0.01, was used to find clones that differed between time points or between blood and tumor. This is the immuneACCESS table as TCRdb keeps it, with only in-frame sequences that have V and J called. A part of the clones is gone; compared with another copy, unresolved V genes explain less than half, and the rest is unexplained. Clone size and V and J calls were adopted from that table, with D and trimming inferred from the DNA. The sample table records 75,000 to 90,000 clones; roughly 87% of these occur just once. In total, the top ten clones hold around a tenth of the sample.

Results the study describes overall, beyond this receptor: Patients with durable benefit showed greater expansion of tumor-associated TCR clones in peripheral blood 3 weeks after starting treatment (n of about 20, p = 0.022). A pretreatment peripheral blood TCR clonality below the median was linked to improved progression-free and overall survival. Because of the small sample size (n ≈ 28) and the many exploratory analyses performed, the results are intended to be regarded as hypothesis-generating.

Including the terminal cysteine and phenylalanine, the CDR3 comprises 15 residues. The CDR3 DNA has 45 bases and is translated from base 1. From the germline V gene, CDR1 is SGHNT and CDR2 is YENEEA. Trimming takes 1 base from V and 1 base from J, and the germline ends sit 11 bases apart. The sample holds a few counts of this clone. No cognate antigen has been identified for it. No base quality information exists; no much larger clone differs at one position. The sample in question was PBMCs, obtained around atezolizumab (anti-PD-L1) treatment. Here the chain combines TRBV11-3 and TRBJ2-7; a tentative D match to TRBD1 spans 5 bases. The TCR sequence derives from an older man with urothelial cancer. The sequence in DNA is TGTGCCAGCAGCTTAGCAGGGTCCGGGTCCTACGAGCAGTACTTC. This yields the protein CASSLAGSGSYEQYF. The full variable domain, with segments outside the CDR3 supplied by the reference TRBV11-3 and TRBJ2-7 proteins, appears as EAGVVQSPRYKIIEKKQPVAFWCNPISGHNTLYWYLQNLGQGPELLIRYENEEAVDDSQLPKDRFSAERLKGVDSTLKIQPAELGDSAVYLCASSLAGSGSYEQYFGPGTRLTVT.